The 15 T cell receptor beta chains below all came from one sample that was sequenced in a study of blood T cell repertoires in COVID-19. The protocol was immunoSEQ multiplex PCR, while the TCRdb copy is restricted to in-frame clones and leaves out a portion. This sample yields approximately 40,000 clones, of which more than 90% are seen a single time; less than 6% belongs to the top ten. Sequences were obtained from peripheral blood. Receptor source: a woman over 75 with acute or convalescent COVID-19.

The gene calls are TRBV2 and TRBJ1-5, with TRBD1 identical over 8 bases. J lost 4 bases, V lost 4 bases, and 0 bases had no gene match. The germline CDR1 and CDR2 sequences are SNHLY and FYNNEI. CDR3 length: 13 residues. CDR3 residues: CASSGTGNQPQHF. CDR3 nucleotides: TGTGCCAGCAGTGGGACAGGGAATCAGCCCCAGCATTTT.

The CDR3 coding sequence is TGTGCCAGCATCCCAACCCGGACAGGGCCTCAGCCCCAGCATTTT. Protein product: CASIPTRTGPQPQHF. The chain joins TRBV6-6 to TRBJ1-5; 8 nucleotides align to TRBD1. After removal of 7 bases from V and 6 bases from J, the junction contained 11 bases not matched to a gene. Germline V lookup: CDR1 MNHNY, CDR2 SVGAGI (reference sequence). The CDR3 length is 15 residues.

The chain uses TRBV5-1 and TRBJ2-5; TRBD2 aligns across 7 bases. CDR3 length: 15 residues. Losses at the gene ends were 4 bases for V and 5 bases for J; bases not matched to a gene: 11. From germline, CDR1 is SGHRS and CDR2 YFSETQ. The CDR3 loop reads CASSDGRPTVETQYF. In DNA, the CDR3 is TGCGCCAGCAGCGACGGGAGGCCGACGGTGGAGACCCAGTACTTC.

CDR3 sequence (DNA): TGTGCCAGCAGCTTAAGCGACAATCAGCCCCAGCATTTT. Protein: CASSLSDNQPQHF. The J gene is TRBJ1-5, the V gene TRBV7-8; D not resolved. The germline V and J ends were trimmed by 2 bases and 3 bases, with 5 bases remaining between them. Germline V gene lookup returns CDR1 SGHVS and CDR2 FQNEAQ. The CDR3 is 13 residues long.

A word on this clone: This sample also contains other DNA sequences that code for the same CDR3. This chain joins TRBV5-1 and TRBJ2-2, with 11 bases lining up with TRBD2. The CDR3 has 17 amino acids. V lost 1 base to trimming and J lost 5 bases; unmatched junction nucleotides: 7. Germline loops: CDR1 SGHRS, CDR2 YFSETQ. DNA for the CDR3: TGCGCCAGCAGCTTGACTAGCGGGGGCCGGGGGACCGGGGAGCTGTTTTTT. As protein: CASSLTSGGRGTGELFF.

The chain combines TRBV28 with TRBJ2-7, with a tentative D call TRBD2 (6 bases). This CDR3 comprises 14 residues. The germline V and J ends were trimmed by 7 bases and 8 bases, with 21 bases remaining between them. Germline assignment: CDR1 MDHEN and CDR2 SYDVKM. Here the CDR3 DNA reads TGTGCCAGCAATTCTCTTTCCGGGACTTGGCAGCAGTACTTC. It encodes CASNSLSGTWQQYF.

This chain uses TRBV9 with TRBJ1-6; D perhaps matches TRBD1 (6 bases). There are 18 residues in the CDR3. The V end lost 4 bases, the J end lost 0 bases, and 17 bases lay between the germline ends. Germline CDR1 SGDLS, CDR2 YYNGEE. As DNA, the CDR3 is TGTGCCAGCAGCAAGGGACACCAAGGAAGCTCCTATAATTCACCCCTCCACTTT. This translates into CASSKGHQGSSYNSPLHF.

This rearrangement joins TRBV7-6 to TRBJ2-3; D uncertain. V lost 2 bases and J lost 0, with 9 bases in between. Germline lookup yields CDR1 SGHVS and CDR2 FNYEAQ. The CDR3 loop spans 15 amino acids. DNA for the CDR3: TGTGCCAGCAGCTTAACAACGACTAGCACAGATACGCAGTATTTT. This gives the protein CASSLTTTSTDTQYF.

This chain connects TRBV18 to TRBJ2-2; 11 bases agree with TRBD2. After removal of 3 bases from V and 4 bases from J, the junction contained 7 bases not matched to a gene. Germline values: CDR1 KGHSH, CDR2 LQKENI. There are 17 residues in the CDR3. CDR3 amino acids: CASSPLAGGASTGELFF. Here the CDR3 DNA reads TGTGCCAGCTCACCGCTAGCGGGGGGCGCTTCCACCGGGGAGCTGTTTTTT.

The chain is built from TRBV27 and TRBJ1-5, with D tentatively TRBD1 (5 bases). This CDR3 region has 16 residues. In germline, CDR1 is MNHEY, CDR2 SMNVEV (reference sequence). The V gene lost 2 bases and the J gene lost 4 bases, with 15 bases spanning the gap. This CDR3 reads CASSLSWGEDNQPQHF. The CDR3 DNA follows: TGTGCCAGCAGTTTAAGTTGGGGGGAGGATAATCAGCCCCAGCATTTT.

The V call is TRBV10-1, the J call TRBJ1-2; perhaps TRBD1 as D (5 bases). CDR1 is WNHNN, CDR2 SYGVQD, per germline (reference sequence). This CDR3 comprises 14 residues. V lost 2 bases and J 3 bases, leaving 10 bases between the germline ends. CDR3 residues: CASSEPQGYYGYTF. The CDR3 nucleotides are TGCGCCAGCAGTGAGCCTCAGGGCTACTATGGCTACACCTTC.

The chain links TRBV5-1 to TRBJ1-2; TRBD1 is a possible D gene (5 bases). The germline V gene encodes CDR1 SGHRS and CDR2 YFSETQ. V was clipped by 0 bases and J by 5 bases, with 14 bases between them. The CDR3 sequence is 15 residues long. CDR3 protein: CASSLALTDLYGYTF. The CDR3 DNA sequence: TGCGCCAGCAGCTTGGCCTTGACAGATTTATATGGCTACACCTTC.

The rearrangement links TRBV2 to TRBJ1-2; D might be TRBD1 (5 bases). Trimming pared 3 bases from V and 2 bases from J, leaving 7 bases between. The length of the CDR3 is 13 residues. Germline CDR1 and CDR2: SNHLY and FYNNEI. The CDR3 DNA follows: TGTGCCAGCAGTGACCCAGGGAACTATGGCTACACCTTC. Protein: CASSDPGNYGYTF.

This clone appeared a few times. The V gene is TRBV3-1 (or the pseudogene TRBV3-2), the J gene TRBJ1-1, with TRBD1 matching 8 bases. The CDR3 has 11 amino acids. Germline CDR1 is LGHDT and CDR2 is YNNKEL (reference sequence). CDR3 sequence reads: CATRGPTEAFF. Here the CDR3 DNA reads TGTGCAACCAGGGGGCCCACTGAAGCTTTCTTT.

In the case of this clone: The junction departs from germline at one end; a sequencing error may be responsible. The genes are TRBV5-1 and TRBJ1-1, with D perhaps TRBD1 (6 bases). Germline CDR1 and CDR2: SGHRS and YFSETQ. The CDR3 covers 13 residues. This chain's CDR3 is CASSSGTPTQAFF. DNA of the CDR3: TGCGCCAGCAGCTCCGGGACACCCACTCAAGCTTTCTTT.